This TCR beta chain was recorded in a study of shared clonotypes between healthy human individuals. Study-wide points: Since donors were few, the genetic and exposure-history diversity represented was limited.

Trimming left V 1 base short and J 4 bases short, with 7 bases between. Germline CDR1 and CDR2: LGHNA and YNFKEQ. This CDR3 has 14 amino acids. Using immunoSEQ multiplex PCR, the repertoire was profiled, and TCRdb retains in-frame clones only, with some absent. The table includes 950,000 to 1,200,000 clones, approximately 75% detected once. This clone showed up just a few times. Its antigen is undetermined. The V and J genes are TRBV4-2 and TRBJ1-4; D unresolved. Sequencing was done on a sample of memory CD4+ T cells from PBMCs. Subset reported: CD45RA-negative fraction. This sequence was found in a man in his late teens or twenties in good health. Some clones in this sample may be carry-over from other donors' samples. CDR3 sequence: CASSQVLNNEKLFF. The CDR3 region has the DNA TGTGCCAGCAGCCAAGTACTGAATAATGAAAAACTGTTTTTT.